The 5 T cell receptor beta chains reported below all come from one sample, sequenced in a study of blood T cell repertoires in COVID-19. Assay used: immunoSEQ multiplex PCR; TCRdb lists only in-frame clones, some missing. The table has 120,000 or so clones, just under 85% seen once; the top ten hold over 15%. Sample: peripheral blood. These receptor sequences come from a woman aged 45-65 years with acute or convalescent COVID-19.

The chain joins TRBV5-8 to TRBJ2-3, with D perhaps TRBD1 (5 bases). This CDR3 has 15 amino acids. V was cut by 4 bases and J by 2 bases, with 14 bases left in between. Germline loops: CDR1 SGHTS, CDR2 YDEGEE. CDR3 in DNA: TGTGCCAGCAGCGTGACAACAGGAAACACAGATACGCAGTATTTT. Translation gives CASSVTTGNTDTQYF.

The chain employs TRBV2 and TRBJ1-5, with 10 nucleotides matching TRBD1. Germline assignment: CDR1 SNHLY and CDR2 FYNNEI. This CDR3 contains 15 residues. V trimming: 7 bases; J trimming: 3 bases; junction bases outside the gene matches: 6. The CDR3 DNA follows: TGTGCCAGCATTAAGGACAGGGGGGCCAATCAGCCCCAGCATTTT. Translation gives CASIKDRGANQPQHF. Full variable domain (outside the CDR3, taken from reference TRBV2 and TRBJ1-5): EPEVTQTPSHQVTQMGQEVILRCVPISNHLYFYWYRQILGQKVEFLVSFYNNEISEKSEIFDDQFSVERPDGSNFTLKIRSTKLEDSAMYFCASIKDRGANQPQHFGDGTRLSIL.

This clone was seen only a few times. The chain employs TRBV11-2 and TRBJ2-5, with 9 bases matching TRBD1. Trimming at V came to 5 bases and at J to 8 bases, leaving 6 bases not matched to a gene. The CDR3 has 13 residues. CDR1 SGHAT and CDR2 FQNNGV come from the germline V gene. CDR3 amino acids: CASSVGQGNTQYF. The CDR3 DNA follows: TGTGCCAGCAGCGTGGGACAGGGTAACACCCAGTACTTC.

This clone was recorded once. This chain uses TRBV7-8 with TRBJ1-2; 10 bases agree with TRBD1. V lost 4 bases, J lost 2 bases, and 10 bases stayed unmatched. Germline CDR1 reads SGHVS; CDR2 reads FQNEAQ. CDR3 length equals 17 residues. The DNA for the CDR3 is TGTGCCAGCAGCTCTCAGGGGACAGGGGCCGGCAACTATGGCTACACCTTC. Its translation: CASSSQGTGAGNYGYTF.

The sample holds one count of this clone. The chain combines TRBV11-2 with TRBJ2-1; 12 bases map to TRBD2. With 0 bases clipped from V and 4 bases from J, the junction kept 10 bases outside the gene matches. The CDR3 sequence is 19 residues long. Germline CDR1 reads SGHAT; CDR2 reads FQNNGV. In DNA form, the CDR3 reads TGTGCCAGCAGCTTAGAAGAACCGAGACTAGCGGGGGTGTACAATGAGCAGTTCTTC. This sequence encodes CASSLEEPRLAGVYNEQFF.